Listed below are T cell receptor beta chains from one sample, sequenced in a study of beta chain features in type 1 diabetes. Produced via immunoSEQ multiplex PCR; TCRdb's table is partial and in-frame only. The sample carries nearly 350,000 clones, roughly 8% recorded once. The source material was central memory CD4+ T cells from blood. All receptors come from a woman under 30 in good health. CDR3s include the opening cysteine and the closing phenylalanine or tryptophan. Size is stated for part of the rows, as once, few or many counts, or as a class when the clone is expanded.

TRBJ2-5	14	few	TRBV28	CASSPLAVQETQYF
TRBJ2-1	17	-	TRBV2	CASTGDYNGDRYNEQFF
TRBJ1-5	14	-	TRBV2	CASSVNRVGQPQHF
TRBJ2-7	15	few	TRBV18	CASSTMGGQFYEQYF
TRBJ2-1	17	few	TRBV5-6	CASTPATSGSSYNEQFF
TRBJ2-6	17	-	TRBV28	CASSGTGRVSGANVLTF
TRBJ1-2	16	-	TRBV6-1	CASSDWAAGRAYGYTF
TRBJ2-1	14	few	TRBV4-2	CASSQGQGRNEQFF
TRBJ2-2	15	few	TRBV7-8	CASSLQGMNTGELFF
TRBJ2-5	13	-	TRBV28	CATQGMDQETQYF
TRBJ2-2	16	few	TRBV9	CASSPRQGAPAGELFF
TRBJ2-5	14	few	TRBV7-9	CASSVTGAQETQYF
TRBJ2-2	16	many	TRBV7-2	CASSLGTDRVAGELFF
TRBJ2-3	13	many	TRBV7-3	CASSGGREDTQYF
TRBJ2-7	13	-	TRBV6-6	CASTPGAHYEQYF
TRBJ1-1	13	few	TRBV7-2	CASSRNRGPEAFF
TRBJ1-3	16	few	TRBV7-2	CASSLAPPVSGNTIYF
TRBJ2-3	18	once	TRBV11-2	CASSLDHLAGVQADTQYF
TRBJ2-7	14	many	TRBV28	CASSLSGVRYEQYF
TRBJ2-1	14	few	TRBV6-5	CASSYSLLANEQFF
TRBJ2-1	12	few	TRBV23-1	CATSDLNNEQFF
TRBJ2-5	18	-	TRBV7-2	CASSSWMGLAGIQETQYF
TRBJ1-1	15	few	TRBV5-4	CASSLKDRLNTEAFF
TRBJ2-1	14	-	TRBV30	CAWRPGLAPDEQFF
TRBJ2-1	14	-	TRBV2	CASSVDRAYNEQFF
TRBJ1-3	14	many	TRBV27	CASSLRGWGNTIYF
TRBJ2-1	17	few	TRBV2	CASSGPPTSEIYNEQFF
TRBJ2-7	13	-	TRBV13	CASSEMGILEQYF
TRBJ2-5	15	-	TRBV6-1	CASSGKAGRSETQYF
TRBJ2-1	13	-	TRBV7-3	CASSFGLSNEQFF
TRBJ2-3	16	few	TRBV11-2	CASSSGLFPGTDTQYF
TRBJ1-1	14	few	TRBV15	CATSREGGGTEAFF
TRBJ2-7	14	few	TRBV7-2	CASSRDRDYYEQYF
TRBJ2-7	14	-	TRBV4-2	CASSHSDSYYEQYF
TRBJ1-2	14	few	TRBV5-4	CASSREQGASGYTF
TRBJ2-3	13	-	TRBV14	CASSPPDTDTQYF
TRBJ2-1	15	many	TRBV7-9	CASSSVASDYNEQFF
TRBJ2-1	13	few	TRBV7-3	CASSLTGYNEQFF
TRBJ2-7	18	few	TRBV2	CASSEALRGLLNSYEQYF
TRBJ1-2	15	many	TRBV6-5	CASRERDTHNYGYTF
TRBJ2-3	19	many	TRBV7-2	CASSFGTSGGVVLTDTQYF
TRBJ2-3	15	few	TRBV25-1	CASSPSSDVTDTQYF
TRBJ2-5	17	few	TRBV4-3	CASSQNGPGTVGETQYF
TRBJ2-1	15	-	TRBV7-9	CASSFLGLAGGEQFF
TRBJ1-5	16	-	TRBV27	CASSQPGQGVDQPQHF
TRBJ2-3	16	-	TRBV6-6	CASSYLAGVGGDTQYF
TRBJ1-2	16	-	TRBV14	CASSQDRRRESYGYTF
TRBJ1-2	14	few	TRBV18	CASSPPAEYYGYTF
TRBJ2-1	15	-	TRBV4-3	CASSQESTAYNEQFF
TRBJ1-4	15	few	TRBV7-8	CASSLNRVSNEKLFF